These T cell receptor beta chains were read from a single sample in a study of blood T cell repertoires in COVID-19. Profiling relied on immunoSEQ multiplex PCR, and the TCRdb table lists in-frame clones only, not all of them. The data contain some 89,000 clones, more than 75% of them singletons. The source material was peripheral blood. The receptors were sampled from a human donor in a cohort sampled during active COVID-19. CDR3s include the opening cysteine and the closing phenylalanine or tryptophan. D genes are given only for firm matches. Clone size appears in some rows only: once, few, many, or a class for an expanded clone.

length	size	V	D	J	CDR3	DNA
16	.	TRBV18	.	TRBJ1-2	CASSQELESSGYGYTF	TGTGCCAGCTCACAAGAATTGGAGTCTTCCGGCTATGGCTACACCTTC
13	.	TRBV6-5	.	TRBJ1-1	CATRRAPNTEAFF	TGTGCCACCCGGCGGGCACCGAACACTGAAGCTTTCTTT
14	.	TRBV19	.	TRBJ1-2	CASTPSDSNYGYTF	TGTGCCAGTACCCCCAGTGACAGTAATTATGGCTACACCTTC
15	.	TRBV6-5	TRBD2	TRBJ2-2	CASNQGLAGAGELFF	TGTGCCAGTAACCAGGGACTAGCGGGAGCCGGGGAGCTGTTTTTT
14	.	TRBV24-1	.	TRBJ1-5	CATSPREFNQPQHF	TGTGCCACCAGTCCCCGGGAGTTCAATCAGCCCCAGCATTTT
14	.	TRBV6-1	.	TRBJ1-2	CASSEVIRGSGYTF	TGTGCCAGCAGTGAAGTTATCAGGGGTAGTGGCTACACCTTC
13	.	TRBV19	.	TRBJ1-1	CASSIGYRSEAFF	TGTGCCAGTAGTATAGGTTACAGGAGTGAAGCTTTCTTT
14	.	TRBV21-1	.	TRBJ1-2	CASSNQGDDYGYTF	TGTGCCAGCAGCAATCAGGGTGACGACTATGGCTACACCTTC
14	.	TRBV5-5	.	TRBJ1-1	CASSLDLVNTEAFF	TGTGCCAGCAGCTTGGATTTAGTGAACACTGAAGCTTTCTTT
15	.	TRBV6-5	.	TRBJ1-1	CASSYAPTVNTEAFF	TGTGCCAGCAGTTACGCCCCGACAGTGAACACTGAAGCTTTCTTT
14	few	TRBV5-6	TRBD1	TRBJ1-6	CASSFGTGNSPLHF	TGTGCCAGCAGCTTCGGGACAGGTAATTCACCCCTCCACTTT
11	.	TRBV20-1	.	TRBJ1-2	CSADRGFGYTF	TGCAGTGCCGACAGAGGATTTGGCTACACCTTC
14	.	TRBV6-5	.	TRBJ1-1	CASSYSLRVTEAFF	TGTGCCAGCAGTTACTCCTTGAGGGTCACTGAAGCTTTCTTT
14	.	TRBV6-5	TRBD1	TRBJ1-5	CASRDRASNQPQHF	TGTGCCAGCAGGGACAGGGCTAGCAATCAGCCCCAGCATTTT
14	once	TRBV7-8	.	TRBJ1-2	CASSPRGRAGGYTF	TGTGCCAGCAGCCCACGTGGAAGGGCGGGAGGCTACACCTTC
13	.	TRBV27	.	TRBJ1-1	CASSLSVSTEAFF	TGTGCCAGCAGTTTATCTGTGAGCACTGAAGCTTTCTTT
15	.	TRBV7-6	.	TRBJ2-1	CASSLDFSSYNEQFF	TGTGCCAGCAGCCTTGACTTTAGCTCCTACAATGAGCAGTTCTTC
14	.	TRBV30	.	TRBJ1-3	CAWSLTSSGNTIYF	TGTGCCTGGAGTCTAACTAGCTCTGGAAACACCATATATTTT
14	.	TRBV28	TRBD2	TRBJ2-1	CASRSGSSYNEQFF	TGTGCCAGCAGAAGCGGGAGCTCCTACAATGAGCAGTTCTTC
13	.	TRBV29-1	.	TRBJ2-5	CSVSARAEETQYF	TGCAGCGTTTCGGCTAGAGCAGAAGAGACCCAGTACTTC
14	.	TRBV19	.	TRBJ1-1	CASSMWTVGTEAFF	TGTGCCAGTAGTATGTGGACAGTTGGGACTGAAGCTTTCTTT
9	.	TRBV27	.	TRBJ2-1	CASSGEQFF	TGTGCCAGCAGTGGCGAGCAGTTCTTC
16	.	TRBV5-6	.	TRBJ1-4	CASSPSGFAGIEKLFF	TGTGCCAGCAGCCCGAGTGGGTTTGCGGGAATAGAAAAACTGTTTTTT
17	.	TRBV11-2	.	TRBJ2-1	CASSLGVGRRSYNEQFF	TGTGCCAGCAGTCTAGGGGTGGGCCGGCGCTCCTACAATGAGCAGTTCTTC
15	.	TRBV2	TRBD1	TRBJ2-7	CASRGGTGKSYEQYF	TGTGCCAGCAGAGGCGGGACAGGGAAATCCTACGAGCAGTACTTC
16	.	TRBV5-4	TRBD1	TRBJ1-2	CASSLRGRRDFYGYTF	TGTGCCAGCAGCTTGAGGGGGCGCAGAGATTTCTATGGCTACACCTTC